The subject of this entry is one T cell receptor (beta chain). The record originates from a study of blood T cell repertoires in COVID-19. Study information: Donors in the United States, Italy and Spain gave samples during acute or convalescent COVID-19.

Seattle-derived patients entered the study during active infection and were followed longitudinally. Per germline, CDR1 MNHEY and CDR2 SMNVEV (reference sequence). There are 18 residues in the CDR3. V shed 4 bases and J shed 1 base, with 20 bases lying between them. In the original analysis: How many nucleated cells were present was estimated from reference gene primer amplification. Clones were read by immunoSEQ multiplex PCR, and TCRdb kept only the in-frame ones, dropping some. D and trimming come from the DNA, and the V and J calls and clone size come from that table. The sample contains over 450,000 clones, nearly 90% of which appear only once.

The rearrangement joins TRBV27 to TRBJ1-5; TRBD1 might be the D (6 bases). The origin of this receptor is a man in his late teens or twenties with COVID-19, enrolled during active disease. Sequences were obtained from peripheral blood. CDR3 in amino acids: CASSSAPIQGRSNQPQHF. The CDR3 DNA sequence: TGTGCCAGCAGTTCGGCCCCTATACAGGGAAGAAGCAATCAGCCCCAGCATTTT.